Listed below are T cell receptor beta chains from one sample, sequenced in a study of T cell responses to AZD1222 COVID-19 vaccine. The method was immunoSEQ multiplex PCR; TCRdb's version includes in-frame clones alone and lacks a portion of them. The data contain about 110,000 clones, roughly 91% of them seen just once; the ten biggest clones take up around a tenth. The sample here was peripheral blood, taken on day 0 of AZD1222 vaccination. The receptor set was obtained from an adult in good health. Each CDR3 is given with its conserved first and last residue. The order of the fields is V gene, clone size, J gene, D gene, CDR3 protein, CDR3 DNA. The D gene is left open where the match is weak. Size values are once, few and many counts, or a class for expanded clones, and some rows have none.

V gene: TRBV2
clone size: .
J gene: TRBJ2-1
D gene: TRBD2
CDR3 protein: CASTILSGVYNEQFF
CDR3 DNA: TGTGCCAGTACCATCCTAAGCGGGGTCTACAATGAGCAGTTCTTC

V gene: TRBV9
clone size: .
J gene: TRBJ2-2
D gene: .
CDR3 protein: CASSVAQNTGELFF
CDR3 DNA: TGTGCCAGCAGCGTAGCTCAGAACACCGGGGAGCTGTTTTTT

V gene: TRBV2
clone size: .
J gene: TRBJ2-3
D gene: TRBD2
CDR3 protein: CASSEGLAGGDTDTQYF
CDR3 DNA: TGTGCCAGCAGTGAAGGCCTAGCGGGAGGGGACACAGATACGCAGTATTTT

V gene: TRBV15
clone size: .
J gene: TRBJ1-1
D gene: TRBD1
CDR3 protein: CATSRGGQGDTEAFF
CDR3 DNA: TGTGCCACCAGCAGAGGAGGACAGGGGGACACTGAAGCTTTCTTT

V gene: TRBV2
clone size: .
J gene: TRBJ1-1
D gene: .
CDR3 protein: CASSEDFQTEAFF
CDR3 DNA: TGTGCCAGCAGTGAGGACTTCCAGACTGAAGCTTTCTTT

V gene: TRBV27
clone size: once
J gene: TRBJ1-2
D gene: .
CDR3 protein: CASSLASSSYGYTF
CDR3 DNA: TGTGCCAGCAGTTTGGCTTCCTCTAGCTATGGCTACACCTTC

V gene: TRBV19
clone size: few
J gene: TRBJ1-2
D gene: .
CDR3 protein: CASSILDSSNYGYTF
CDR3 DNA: TGTGCCAGTAGTATCCTGGACAGTTCTAACTATGGCTACACCTTC

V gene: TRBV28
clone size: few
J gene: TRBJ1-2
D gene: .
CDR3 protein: CASTSLYGYTF
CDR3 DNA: TGTGCCAGCACTTCCCTCTATGGCTACACCTTC

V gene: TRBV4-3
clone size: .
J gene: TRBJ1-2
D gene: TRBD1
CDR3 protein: CASSQDFETGYYGYTF
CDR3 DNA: TGCGCCAGCAGCCAAGATTTCGAGACAGGGTACTATGGCTACACCTTC

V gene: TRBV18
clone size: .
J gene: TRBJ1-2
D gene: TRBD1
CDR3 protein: CASSPGTGGTYGYTF
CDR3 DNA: TGTGCCAGCTCTCCCGGGACAGGGGGTACCTATGGCTACACCTTC

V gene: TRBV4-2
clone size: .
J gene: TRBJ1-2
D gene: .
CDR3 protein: CASSQDSGDFYGYTF
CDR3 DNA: TGTGCCAGCAGCCAAGACTCGGGTGATTTCTATGGCTACACCTTC

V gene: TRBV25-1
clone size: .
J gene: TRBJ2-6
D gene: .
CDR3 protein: CASSGDSGANVLTF
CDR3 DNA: TGTGCCAGCAGTGGAGACTCTGGGGCCAACGTCCTGACTTTC

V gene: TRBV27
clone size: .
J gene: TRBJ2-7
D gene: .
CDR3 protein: CASSLGRTAYEQYF
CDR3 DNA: TGTGCCAGCAGTCTCGGGCGGACCGCCTACGAGCAGTACTTC

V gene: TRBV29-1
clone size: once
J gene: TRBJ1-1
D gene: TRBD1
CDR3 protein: CSAYRGGEAFF
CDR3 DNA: TGCAGCGCATACAGGGGTGGTGAAGCTTTCTTT

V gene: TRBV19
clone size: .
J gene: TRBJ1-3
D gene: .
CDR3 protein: CASSIWANSGNTIYF
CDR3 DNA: TGTGCCAGTAGTATTTGGGCCAACTCTGGAAACACCATATATTTT

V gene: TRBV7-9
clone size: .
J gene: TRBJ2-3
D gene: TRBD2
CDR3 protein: CASSRTSGVGGTDTQYF
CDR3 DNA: TGTGCCAGCAGCCGGACTAGCGGGGTGGGGGGCACAGATACGCAGTATTTT

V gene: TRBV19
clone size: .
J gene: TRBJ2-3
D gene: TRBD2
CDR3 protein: CASSIGLAGYTDTQYF
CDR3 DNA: TGTGCCAGTAGTATTGGGCTAGCGGGGTACACAGATACGCAGTATTTT

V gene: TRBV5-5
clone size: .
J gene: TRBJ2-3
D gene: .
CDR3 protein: CASSQGWRAVLRTDTQYF
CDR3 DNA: TGTGCCAGCAGTCAGGGGTGGAGGGCCGTTCTGCGCACAGATACGCAGTATTTT

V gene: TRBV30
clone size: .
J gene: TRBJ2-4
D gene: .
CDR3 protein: CAWSDKNIQYF
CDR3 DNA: TGTGCCTGGAGTGACAAAAACATTCAGTACTTC

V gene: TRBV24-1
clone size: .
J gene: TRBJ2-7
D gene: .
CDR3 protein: CATSGGQGWPYEQYF
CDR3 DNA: TGTGCCACCAGTGGAGGGCAGGGGTGGCCCTACGAGCAGTACTTC

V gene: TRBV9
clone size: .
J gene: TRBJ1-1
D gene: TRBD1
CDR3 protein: CASSATGANTEAFF
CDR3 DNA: TGTGCCAGCAGCGCCACAGGGGCCAACACTGAAGCTTTCTTT

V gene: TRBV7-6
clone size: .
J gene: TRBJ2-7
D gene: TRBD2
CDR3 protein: CASSLGTSGSSEQYF
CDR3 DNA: TGTGCCAGCAGCTTAGGGACTAGTGGGTCATCCGAGCAGTACTTC

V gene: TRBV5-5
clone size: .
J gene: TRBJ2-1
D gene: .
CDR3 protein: CASSLMGVNDYNEQFF
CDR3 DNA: TGTGCCAGCAGCTTGATGGGGGTCAATGACTACAATGAGCAGTTCTTC

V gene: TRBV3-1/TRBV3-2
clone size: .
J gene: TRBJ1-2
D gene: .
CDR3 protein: CASSQDFTGLNYGYTF
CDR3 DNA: TGTGCCAGCAGCCAAGATTTTACGGGGCTTAACTATGGCTACACCTTC

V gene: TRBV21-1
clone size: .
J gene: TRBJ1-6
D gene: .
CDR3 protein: CASSKIGSSYNSPLHF
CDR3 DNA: TGTGCCAGCAGCAAAATAGGGAGCTCCTATAATTCACCCCTCCACTTT

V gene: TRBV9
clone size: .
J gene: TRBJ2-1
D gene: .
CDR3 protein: CASSPEDRYNEQFF
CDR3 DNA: TGTGCCAGCAGCCCCGAGGACAGATACAATGAGCAGTTCTTC

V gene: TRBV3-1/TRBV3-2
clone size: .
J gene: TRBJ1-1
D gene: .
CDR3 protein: CASSQEGSGNTEAFF
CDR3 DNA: TGTGCCAGCAGCCAAGAGGGATCTGGGAACACTGAAGCTTTCTTT

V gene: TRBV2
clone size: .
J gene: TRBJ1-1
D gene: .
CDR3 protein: CASRALSYEEAFF
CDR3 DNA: TGTGCCAGTCGGGCCCTATCTTATGAGGAGGCTTTCTTT

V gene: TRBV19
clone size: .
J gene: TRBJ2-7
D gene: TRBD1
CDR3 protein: CASMGRGQGSEQYF
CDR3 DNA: TGTGCCAGTATGGGCAGGGGACAGGGATCCGAGCAGTACTTC

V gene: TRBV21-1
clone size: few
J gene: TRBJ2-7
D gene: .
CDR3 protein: CASSKAGTGPSSYEQYF
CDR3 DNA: TGTGCCAGCAGCAAAGCGGGGACAGGTCCGAGCTCCTACGAGCAGTACTTC

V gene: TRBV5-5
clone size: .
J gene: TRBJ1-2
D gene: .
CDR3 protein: CASSDPNYGYTF
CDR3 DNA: TGTGCCAGCAGCGACCCTAACTATGGCTACACCTTC

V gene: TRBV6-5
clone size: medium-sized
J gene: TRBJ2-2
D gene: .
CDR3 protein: CASSYSSTPGTGELFF
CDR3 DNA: TGTGCCAGCAGTTACTCGAGTACTCCGGGGACCGGGGAGCTGTTTTTT

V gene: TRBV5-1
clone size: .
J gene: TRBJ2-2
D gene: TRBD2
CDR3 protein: CASSRLREPGELFF
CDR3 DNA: TGCGCCAGCAGCCGGTTGCGGGAGCCCGGGGAGCTGTTTTTT

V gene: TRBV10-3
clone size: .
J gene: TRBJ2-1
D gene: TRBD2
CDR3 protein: CAIDGTSGKGSYNEQFF
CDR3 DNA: TGTGCCATCGACGGGACTAGCGGGAAGGGCTCCTACAATGAGCAGTTCTTC

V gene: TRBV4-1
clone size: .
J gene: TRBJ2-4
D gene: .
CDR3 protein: CASSQVRGGIQYF
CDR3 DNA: TGCGCCAGCAGCCAAGTTAGAGGAGGCATTCAGTACTTC

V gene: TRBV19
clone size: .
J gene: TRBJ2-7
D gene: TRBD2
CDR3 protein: CASSMLAGGEQYF
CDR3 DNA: TGTGCCAGTAGTATGCTAGCGGGTGGTGAGCAGTACTTC

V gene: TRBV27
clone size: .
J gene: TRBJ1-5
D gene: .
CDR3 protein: CASSGDNQPQHF
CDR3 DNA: TGTGCCAGCAGTGGGGACAATCAGCCCCAGCATTTT

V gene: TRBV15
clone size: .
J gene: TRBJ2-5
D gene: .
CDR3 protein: CATSDRSGQGRQETQYF
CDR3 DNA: TGTGCCACCAGCGACCGATCGGGCCAGGGCCGACAAGAGACCCAGTACTTC

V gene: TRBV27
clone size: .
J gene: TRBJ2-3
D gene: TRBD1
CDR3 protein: CASSGQGRSTDTQYF
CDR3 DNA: TGTGCCAGCAGTGGACAGGGGCGCTCCACAGATACGCAGTATTTT

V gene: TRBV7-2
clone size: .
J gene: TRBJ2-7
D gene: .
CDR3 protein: CASSLDYGYEQYF
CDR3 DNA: TGTGCCAGCAGCTTAGACTATGGCTACGAGCAGTACTTC

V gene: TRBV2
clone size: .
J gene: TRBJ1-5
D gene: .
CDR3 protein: CASSDQDARDQPQHF
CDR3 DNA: TGTGCCAGCAGCGATCAAGATGCCCGGGATCAGCCCCAGCATTTT

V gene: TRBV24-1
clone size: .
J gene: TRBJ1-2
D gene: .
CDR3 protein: CATSGTVSGYTF
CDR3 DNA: TGTGCCACCAGTGGGACAGTTAGCGGCTACACCTTC

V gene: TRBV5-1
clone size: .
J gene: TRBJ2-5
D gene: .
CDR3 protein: CASSLVSPGETQYF
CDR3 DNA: TGCGCCAGCAGCTTGGTTAGCCCGGGAGAGACCCAGTACTTC

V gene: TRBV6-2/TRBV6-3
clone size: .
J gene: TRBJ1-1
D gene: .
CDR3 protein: CASSYYLKNTEAFF
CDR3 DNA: TGTGCCAGCAGTTACTATCTCAAGAACACTGAAGCTTTCTTT

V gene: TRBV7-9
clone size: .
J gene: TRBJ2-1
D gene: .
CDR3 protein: CASSLIPNEQFF
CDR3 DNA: TGTGCCAGCAGCTTAATCCCGAATGAGCAGTTCTTC

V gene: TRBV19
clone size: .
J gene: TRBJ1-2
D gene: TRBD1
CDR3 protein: CASRPRGTANYGYTF
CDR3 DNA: TGTGCCAGTAGACCGAGGGGGACAGCTAACTATGGCTACACCTTC

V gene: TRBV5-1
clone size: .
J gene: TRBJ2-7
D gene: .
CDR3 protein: CASSSPPYEQYF
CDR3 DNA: TGCGCCAGCAGCTCCCCACCCTACGAGCAGTACTTC

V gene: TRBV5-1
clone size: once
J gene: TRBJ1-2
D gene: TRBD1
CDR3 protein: CASSLTTGDTGYTF
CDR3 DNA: TGCGCCAGCAGCTTGACTACAGGGGATACTGGCTACACCTTC

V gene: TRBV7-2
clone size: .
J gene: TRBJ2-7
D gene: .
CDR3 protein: CASSLAQIYEQYF
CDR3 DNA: TGTGCCAGCAGCTTAGCACAAATCTACGAGCAGTACTTC

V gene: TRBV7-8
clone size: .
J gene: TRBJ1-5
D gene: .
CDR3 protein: CASSLASRGNQPQHF
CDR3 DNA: TGTGCCAGCAGCTTAGCGTCGCGGGGCAATCAGCCCCAGCATTTT

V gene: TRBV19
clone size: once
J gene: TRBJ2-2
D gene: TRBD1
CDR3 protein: CASSMGQGNTGELFF
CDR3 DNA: TGTGCCAGTAGTATGGGACAGGGGAACACCGGGGAGCTGTTTTTT

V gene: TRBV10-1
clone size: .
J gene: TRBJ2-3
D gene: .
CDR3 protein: CASSESGGTQYF
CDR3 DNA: TGCGCCAGCAGTGAGTCAGGGGGTACGCAGTATTTT

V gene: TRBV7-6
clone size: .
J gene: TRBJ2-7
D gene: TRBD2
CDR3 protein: CASSSPLAGVYEQYF
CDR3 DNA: TGTGCCAGCAGCTCCCCCCTAGCGGGAGTATACGAGCAGTACTTC